This TCR beta chain comes out of a study of cytomegalovirus exposure and HLA in healthy donors. Vbeta (60) and Jbeta (13) primers were used in the PCR. Profiling relied on immunoSEQ multiplex PCR, and the TCRdb table lists in-frame clones only, not all of them. Among some 67,000 clones, around 78% were seen once, and the ten largest hold about 9.6%. Germline lookup yields CDR1 SGHRS and CDR2 YFSETQ. The junction had 21 bases not matched to a gene; V was cut back by 4 bases and J by 3 bases. The CDR3 has 19 residues. The V and J genes are TRBV5-1 and TRBJ2-7; the match to TRBD2 covers 8 bases. This TCR came from a man in his forties in good health and CMV-seronegative. Sequencing used PBMCs. Written as DNA, the CDR3 is TGCGCCAGCAGCCCGGTAAACCGACTGATAGCGGGATCGCACTACGAGCAGTACTTC. Its protein product is CASSPVNRLIAGSHYEQYF.